This entry features one T cell receptor (beta chain) sequence. Looked up from germline, CDR1 is SGHAT and CDR2 is FQNNGV. V was trimmed by 0 bases and J by 7 bases, leaving 15 bases between them. The length of the CDR3 is 16 residues. The repertoire was sequenced with immunoSEQ multiplex PCR; TCRdb's copy has only in-frame clones and lacks some. The sample holds about 150,000 clones, 87% seen once. Which cohort a participant joined came from the clinical history participants gave. Within 2 weeks of study entry, exposed participants had contacted a PCR-confirmed or clinician-diagnosed COVID-19 case. The source of the sample is a study of blood T cell repertoires in COVID-19.

V gene TRBV11-2 combines with J gene TRBJ1-4; tentative D call: TRBD1 (5 bases). The source of this sequence is a middle-aged woman who had been exposed to COVID-19. The sample comprised PBMCs or T cells enriched from blood (not recorded which). This CDR3 is CASSLEGGGTGEKLFF. For the CDR3, the DNA is TGTGCCAGCAGCTTAGAGGGGGGAGGGACCGGTGAAAAACTGTTTTTT.